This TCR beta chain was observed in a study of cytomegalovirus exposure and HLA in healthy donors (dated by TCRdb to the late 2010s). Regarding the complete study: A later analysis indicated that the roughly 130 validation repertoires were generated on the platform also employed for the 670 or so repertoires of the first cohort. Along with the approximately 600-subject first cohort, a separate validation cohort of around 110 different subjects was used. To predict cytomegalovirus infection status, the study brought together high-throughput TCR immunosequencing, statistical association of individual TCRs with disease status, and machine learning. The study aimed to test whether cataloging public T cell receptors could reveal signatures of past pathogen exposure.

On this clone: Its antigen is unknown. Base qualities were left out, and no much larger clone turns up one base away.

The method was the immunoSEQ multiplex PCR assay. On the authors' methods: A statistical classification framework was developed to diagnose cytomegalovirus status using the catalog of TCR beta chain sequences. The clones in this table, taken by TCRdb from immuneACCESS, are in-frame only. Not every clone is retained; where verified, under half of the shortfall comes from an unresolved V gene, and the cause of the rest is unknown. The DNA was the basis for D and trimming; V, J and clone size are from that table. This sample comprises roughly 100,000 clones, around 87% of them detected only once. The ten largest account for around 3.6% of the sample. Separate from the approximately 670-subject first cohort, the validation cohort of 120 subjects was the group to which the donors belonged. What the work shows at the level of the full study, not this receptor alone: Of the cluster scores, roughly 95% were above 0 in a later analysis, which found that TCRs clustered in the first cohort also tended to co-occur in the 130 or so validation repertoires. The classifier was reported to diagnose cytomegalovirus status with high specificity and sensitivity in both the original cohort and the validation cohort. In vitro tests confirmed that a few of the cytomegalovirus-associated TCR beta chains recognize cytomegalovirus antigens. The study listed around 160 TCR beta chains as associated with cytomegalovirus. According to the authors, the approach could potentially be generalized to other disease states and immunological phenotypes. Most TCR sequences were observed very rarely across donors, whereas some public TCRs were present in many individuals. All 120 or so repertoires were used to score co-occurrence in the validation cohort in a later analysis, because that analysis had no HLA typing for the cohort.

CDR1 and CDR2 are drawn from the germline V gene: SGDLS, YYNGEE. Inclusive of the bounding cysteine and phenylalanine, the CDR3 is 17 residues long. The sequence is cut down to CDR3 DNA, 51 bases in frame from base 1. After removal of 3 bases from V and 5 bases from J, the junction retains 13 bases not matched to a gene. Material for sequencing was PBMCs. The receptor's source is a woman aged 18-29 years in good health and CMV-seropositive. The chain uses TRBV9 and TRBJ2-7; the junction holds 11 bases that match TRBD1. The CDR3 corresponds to CASSARLGGQGANEQYF. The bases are TGTGCCAGCAGCGCGCGGCTAGGAGGACAGGGGGCCAACGAGCAGTACTTC. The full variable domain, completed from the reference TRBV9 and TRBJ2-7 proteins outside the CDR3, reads DSGVTQTPKHLITATGQRVTLRCSPRSGDLSVYWYQQSLDQGLQFLIQYYNGEERAKGNILERFSAQQFPDLHSELNLSSLELGDSALYFCASSARLGGQGANEQYFGPGTRLTVT.